The source of this TCR beta chain is a study of T cell changes during pregnancy in multiple sclerosis. CDR3 length equals 16 residues. The germline V gene encodes CDR1 SGHNT and CDR2 YENEEA. Trimming removed 2 bases at V and 2 bases at J, with 13 bases between. Produced via immunoSEQ multiplex PCR; TCRdb's table is partial and in-frame only. Altogether more than 25,000 clones are present, 90% to 95% being singletons, with the ten largest covering approximately 4%. The TCR was taken from a female donor in good health, enrolled as a control in a pregnancy study. The sequences come from CD8+ T cells from peripheral blood mononuclear cells, collected in the second trimester of pregnancy. V gene TRBV11-3 combines with J gene TRBJ1-5, with a tentative D call TRBD1 (5 bases). The CDR3 spells CASSLSGEGGNQPQHF. The CDR3 region has the DNA TGTGCCAGCAGCTTATCGGGGGAAGGGGGCAATCAGCCCCAGCATTTT.